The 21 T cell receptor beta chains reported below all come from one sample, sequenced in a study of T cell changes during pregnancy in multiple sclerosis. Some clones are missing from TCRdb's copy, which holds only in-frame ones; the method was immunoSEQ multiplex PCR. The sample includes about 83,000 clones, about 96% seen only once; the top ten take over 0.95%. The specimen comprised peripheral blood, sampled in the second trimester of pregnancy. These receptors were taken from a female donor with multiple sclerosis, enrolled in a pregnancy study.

CDR3 in amino acids: CASSLVLLYGYTF. The CDR3 nucleotides read TGTGCCAGCAGCTTAGTCTTACTCTATGGCTACACCTTC. The J gene is TRBJ1-2, the V gene TRBV7-2; D gene ambiguous. Germline CDR1 is SGHTA and CDR2 is FQGNSA. The CDR3 consists of 13 residues. Trimming took 1 base from V and 4 from J, leaving 7 bases between them.

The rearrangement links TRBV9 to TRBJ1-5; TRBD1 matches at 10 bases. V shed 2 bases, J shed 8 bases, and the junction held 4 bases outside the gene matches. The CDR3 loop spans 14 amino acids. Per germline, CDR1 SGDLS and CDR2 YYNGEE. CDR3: CASSVGQGREPQHF. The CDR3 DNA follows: TGTGCCAGCAGCGTGGGACAGGGGAGGGAGCCCCAGCATTTT.

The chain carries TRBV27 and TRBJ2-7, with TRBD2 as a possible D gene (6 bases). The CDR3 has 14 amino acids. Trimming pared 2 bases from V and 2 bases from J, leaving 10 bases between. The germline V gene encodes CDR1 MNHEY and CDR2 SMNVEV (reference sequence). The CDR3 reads CASSLGGPAYEQYF. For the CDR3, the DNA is TGTGCCAGCAGTTTAGGAGGGCCCGCCTACGAGCAGTACTTC.

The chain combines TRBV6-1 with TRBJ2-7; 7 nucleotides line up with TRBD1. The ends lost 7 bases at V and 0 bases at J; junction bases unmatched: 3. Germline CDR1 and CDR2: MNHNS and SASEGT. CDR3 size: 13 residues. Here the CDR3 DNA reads TGTGCCAGCAAGAACAGGGGCTCCTACGAGCAGTACTTC. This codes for CASKNRGSYEQYF.

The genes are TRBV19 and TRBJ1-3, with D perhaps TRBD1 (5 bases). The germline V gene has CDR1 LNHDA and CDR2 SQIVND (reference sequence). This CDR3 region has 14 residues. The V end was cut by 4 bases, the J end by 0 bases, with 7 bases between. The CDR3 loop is CASSTGLSGNTIYF. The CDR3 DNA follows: TGTGCCAGTAGTACGGGACTCTCTGGAAACACCATATATTTT.

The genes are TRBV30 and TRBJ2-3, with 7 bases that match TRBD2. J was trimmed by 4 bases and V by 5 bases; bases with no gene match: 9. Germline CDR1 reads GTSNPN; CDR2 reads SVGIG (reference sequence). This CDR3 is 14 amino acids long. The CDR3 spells CAWDGGRGADTQYF. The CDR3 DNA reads TGTGCCTGGGATGGCGGGAGAGGCGCAGATACGCAGTATTTT. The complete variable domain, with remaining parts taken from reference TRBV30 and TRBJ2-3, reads SQTIHQWPATLVQPVGSPLSLECTVEGTSNPNLYWYRQAAGRGLQLLFYSVGIGQISSEVPQNLSASRPQDRQFILSSKKLLLSDSGFYLCAWDGGRGADTQYFGPGTRLTVL.

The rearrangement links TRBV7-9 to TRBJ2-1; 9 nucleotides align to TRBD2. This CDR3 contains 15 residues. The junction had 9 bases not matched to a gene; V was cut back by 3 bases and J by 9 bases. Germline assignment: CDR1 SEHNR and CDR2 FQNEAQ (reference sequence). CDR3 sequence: CASSFRSGTSSEQFF. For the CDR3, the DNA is TGTGCCAGCAGCTTCCGCAGCGGGACTAGCAGTGAGCAGTTCTTC.

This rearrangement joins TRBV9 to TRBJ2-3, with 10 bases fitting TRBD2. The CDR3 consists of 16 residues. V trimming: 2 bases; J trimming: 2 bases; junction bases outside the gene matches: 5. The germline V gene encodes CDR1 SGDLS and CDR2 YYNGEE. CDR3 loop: CASSVGTSAATDTQYF. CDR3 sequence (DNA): TGTGCCAGCAGCGTGGGGACTAGCGCAGCCACAGATACGCAGTATTTT. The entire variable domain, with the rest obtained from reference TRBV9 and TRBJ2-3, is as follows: DSGVTQTPKHLITATGQRVTLRCSPRSGDLSVYWYQQSLDQGLQFLIQYYNGEERAKGNILERFSAQQFPDLHSELNLSSLELGDSALYFCASSVGTSAATDTQYFGPGTRLTVL.

CDR3 nucleotide sequence: TGCGCCAGCAGCCAAGAGACAGGTAGAAACACCATATATTTT. The encoded protein is CASSQETGRNTIYF. J is TRBJ1-3 and V is TRBV4-1; D is perhaps TRBD1 (6 bases). V was trimmed by 0 bases and J by 5 bases, leaving 8 bases between them. CDR1 is MGHRA, CDR2 YSYEKL, per germline. This CDR3 region has 14 residues.

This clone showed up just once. The CDR3 DNA reads as TGTGCCTGGAGTTCCGGACTGATAAATGAAAAACTGTTTTTT. Protein sequence: CAWSSGLINEKLFF. This chain uses TRBV30 with TRBJ1-4; D ambiguous. With 2 bases removed from V and 5 bases from J, the gap between germline ends came to 12 bases. This CDR3 region has 14 residues. Germline-derived CDR1 and CDR2 are GTSNPN and SVGIG (reference sequence).

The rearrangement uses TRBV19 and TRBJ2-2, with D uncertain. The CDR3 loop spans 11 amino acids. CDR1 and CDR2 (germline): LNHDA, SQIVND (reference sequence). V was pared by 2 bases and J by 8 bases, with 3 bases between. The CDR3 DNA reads TGTGCCAGTAGTATATCTGGGGAGCTGTTTTTT. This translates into CASSISGELFF.

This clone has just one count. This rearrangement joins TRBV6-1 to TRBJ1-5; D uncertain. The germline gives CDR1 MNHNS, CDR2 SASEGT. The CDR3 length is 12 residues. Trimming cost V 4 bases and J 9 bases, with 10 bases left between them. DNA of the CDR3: TGTGCCAGCAGTGTAGCGTCGAGGCCCCAGCATTTT. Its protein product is CASSVASRPQHF.

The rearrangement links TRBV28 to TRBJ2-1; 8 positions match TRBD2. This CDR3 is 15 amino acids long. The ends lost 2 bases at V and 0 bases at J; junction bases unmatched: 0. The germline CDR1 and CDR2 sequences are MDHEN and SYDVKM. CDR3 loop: CASSLTSGSYNEQFF. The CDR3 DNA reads TGTGCCAGCAGTTTAACTAGCGGCTCCTACAATGAGCAGTTCTTC.

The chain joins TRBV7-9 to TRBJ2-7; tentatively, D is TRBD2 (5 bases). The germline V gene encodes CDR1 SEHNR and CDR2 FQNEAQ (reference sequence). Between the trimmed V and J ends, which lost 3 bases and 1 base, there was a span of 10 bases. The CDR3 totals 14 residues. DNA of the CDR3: TGTGCCAGCAGCTTCCTCGGGGAGTCCTACGAGCAGTACTTC. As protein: CASSFLGESYEQYF.

CDR3 nucleotides: TGTGCCACCAGCAAGGGACCGGGACAGGGGTATAGCGAGCAGTACTTC. Residues: CATSKGPGQGYSEQYF. The V and J genes are TRBV15 and TRBJ2-7; the match to TRBD1 covers 10 bases. V dropped 4 bases and J dropped 6; count of bases not matched to a gene: 12. The germline gives CDR1 LNHNV, CDR2 YYDKDF (reference sequence). The CDR3 is 16 amino acids.

The CDR3 here is CASSVLSYNEQFF. The CDR3 region has the DNA TGTGCCAGCAGCGTTCTCTCCTACAATGAGCAGTTCTTC. V is TRBV6-1 and J is TRBJ2-1, with D uncertain. V shed 6 bases and J shed 0 bases, with 6 bases lying between them. This CDR3 contains 13 residues. The germline gives CDR1 MNHNS, CDR2 SASEGT.

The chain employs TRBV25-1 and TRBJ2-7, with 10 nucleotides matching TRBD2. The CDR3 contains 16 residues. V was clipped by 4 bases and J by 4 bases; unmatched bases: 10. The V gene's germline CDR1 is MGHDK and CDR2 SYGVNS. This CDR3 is CASSVWDSGRFYEQYF. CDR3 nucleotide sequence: TGTGCCAGCAGTGTTTGGGATAGCGGGAGGTTTTACGAGCAGTACTTC.

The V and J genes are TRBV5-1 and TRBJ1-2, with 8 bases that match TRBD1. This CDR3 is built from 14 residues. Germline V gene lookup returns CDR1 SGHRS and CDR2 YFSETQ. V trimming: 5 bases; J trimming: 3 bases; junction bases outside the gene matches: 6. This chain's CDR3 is CASRNLQGDYGYTF. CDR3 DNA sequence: TGCGCCAGCAGAAATCTACAGGGGGACTATGGCTACACCTTC.

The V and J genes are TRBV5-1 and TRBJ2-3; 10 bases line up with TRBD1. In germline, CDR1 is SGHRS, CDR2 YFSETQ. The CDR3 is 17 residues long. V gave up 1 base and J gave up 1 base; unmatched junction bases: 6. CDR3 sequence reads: CASSLSGGQGRTDTQYF. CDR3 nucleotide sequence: TGCGCCAGCAGCTTGTCCGGGGGACAGGGGCGCACAGATACGCAGTATTTT.

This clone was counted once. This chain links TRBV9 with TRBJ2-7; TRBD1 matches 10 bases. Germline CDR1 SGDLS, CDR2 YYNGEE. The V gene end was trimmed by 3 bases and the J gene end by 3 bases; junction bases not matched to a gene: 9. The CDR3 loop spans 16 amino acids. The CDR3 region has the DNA TGTGCCAGCAGCGCCCGACAGGGGGCGAGACTCTACGAGCAGTACTTC. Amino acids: CASSARQGARLYEQYF.

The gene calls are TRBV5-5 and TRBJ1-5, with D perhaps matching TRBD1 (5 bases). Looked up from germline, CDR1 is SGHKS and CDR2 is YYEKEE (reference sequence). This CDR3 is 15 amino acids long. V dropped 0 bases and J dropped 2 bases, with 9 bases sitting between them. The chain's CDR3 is CASSLAGPGNQPQHF. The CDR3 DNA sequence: TGTGCCAGCAGCTTGGCAGGGCCCGGCAATCAGCCCCAGCATTTT.